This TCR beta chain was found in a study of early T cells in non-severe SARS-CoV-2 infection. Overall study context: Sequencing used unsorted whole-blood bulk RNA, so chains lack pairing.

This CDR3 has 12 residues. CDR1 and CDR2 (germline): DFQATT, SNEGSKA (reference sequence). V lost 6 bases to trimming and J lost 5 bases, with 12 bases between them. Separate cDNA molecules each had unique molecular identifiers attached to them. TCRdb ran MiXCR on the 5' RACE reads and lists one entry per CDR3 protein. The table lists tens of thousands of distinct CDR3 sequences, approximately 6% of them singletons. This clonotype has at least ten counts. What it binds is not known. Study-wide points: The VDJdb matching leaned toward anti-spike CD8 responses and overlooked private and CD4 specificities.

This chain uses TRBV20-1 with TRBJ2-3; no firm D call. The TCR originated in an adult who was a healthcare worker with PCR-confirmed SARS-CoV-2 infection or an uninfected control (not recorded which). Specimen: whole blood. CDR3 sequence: CSAGPLQDTQYF. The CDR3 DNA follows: TGCAGTGCGGGCCCTCTACAAGATACGCAGTATTTT.